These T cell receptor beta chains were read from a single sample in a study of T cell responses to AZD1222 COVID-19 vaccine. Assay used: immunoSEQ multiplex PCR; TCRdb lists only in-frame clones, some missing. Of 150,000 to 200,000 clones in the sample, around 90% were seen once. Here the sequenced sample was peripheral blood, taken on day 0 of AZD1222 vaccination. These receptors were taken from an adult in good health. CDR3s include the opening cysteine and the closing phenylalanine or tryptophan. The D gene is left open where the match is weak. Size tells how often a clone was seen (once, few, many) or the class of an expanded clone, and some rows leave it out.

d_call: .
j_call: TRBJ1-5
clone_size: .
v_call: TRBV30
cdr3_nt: TGTGCCTGGGATCAGAACAATCAGCCCCAGCATTTT
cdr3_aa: CAWDQNNQPQHF

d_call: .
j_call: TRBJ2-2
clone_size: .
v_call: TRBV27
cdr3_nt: TGTGCCAGCTTTGACTGGGTATGCACCGGGGAGCTGTTTTTT
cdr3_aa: CASFDWVCTGELFF

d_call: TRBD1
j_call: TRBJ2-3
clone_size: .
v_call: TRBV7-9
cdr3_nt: TGTGCCAGCAGCTTAGCGATATGGGACAGGGGGCAGTCAGATACGCAGTATTTT
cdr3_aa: CASSLAIWDRGQSDTQYF

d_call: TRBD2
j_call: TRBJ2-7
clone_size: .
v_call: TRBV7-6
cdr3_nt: TGTGCCAGCAGCTTAGGCGGGAGGGCCTACGAGCAGTACTTC
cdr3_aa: CASSLGGRAYEQYF

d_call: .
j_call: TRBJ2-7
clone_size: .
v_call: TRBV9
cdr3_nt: TGTGCCAGCAGCGATGGAAGGTCCTACGAGCAGTACTTC
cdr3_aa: CASSDGRSYEQYF

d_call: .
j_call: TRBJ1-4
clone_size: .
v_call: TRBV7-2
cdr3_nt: TGTGCCAGCAGCCCGGACAGATATAATGAAAAACTGTTTTTT
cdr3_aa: CASSPDRYNEKLFF

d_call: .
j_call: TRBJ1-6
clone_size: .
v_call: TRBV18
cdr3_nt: TGTGCCAGCTCAACCACAAGGCGGGATTCACCCCTCCACTTT
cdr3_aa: CASSTTRRDSPLHF

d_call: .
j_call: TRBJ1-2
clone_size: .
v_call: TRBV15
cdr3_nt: TGTGCCACCAGCAGAGATCAGCGGGCTCTGGGCTATGGCTACACCTTC
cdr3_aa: CATSRDQRALGYGYTF

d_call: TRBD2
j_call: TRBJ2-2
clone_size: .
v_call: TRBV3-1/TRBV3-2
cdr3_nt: TGTGCCAGCAGCCATTCGGGACTAGCGAGACCTACCGGGGAGCTGTTTTTT
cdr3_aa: CASSHSGLARPTGELFF

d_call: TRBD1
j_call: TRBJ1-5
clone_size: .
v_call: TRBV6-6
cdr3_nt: TGTGCCAGCAGTAGGGACAGGGGAACGAATCAGCCCCAGCATTTT
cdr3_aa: CASSRDRGTNQPQHF

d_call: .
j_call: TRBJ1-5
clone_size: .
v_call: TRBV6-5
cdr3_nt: TGTGCCAGCAGTCTACGACTGGGGCAGCCCCAGCATTTT
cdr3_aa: CASSLRLGQPQHF

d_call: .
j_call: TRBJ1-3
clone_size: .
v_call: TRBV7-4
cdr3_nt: TGTGCCAGCAGCTTAGTCTCCGGACAGTACTCTGGAAACACCATATATTTT
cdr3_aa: CASSLVSGQYSGNTIYF

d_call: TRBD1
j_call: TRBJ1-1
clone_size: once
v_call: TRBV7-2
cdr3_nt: TGTGCCAGCAGCGTCGGGACAGGGGCGTTGAACACTGAAGCTTTCTTT
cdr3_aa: CASSVGTGALNTEAFF

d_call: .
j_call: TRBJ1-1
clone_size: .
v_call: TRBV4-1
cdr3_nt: TGCGCCAGCAGCCAAGGGCCCAAGGCGGGTGAAGCTTTCTTT
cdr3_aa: CASSQGPKAGEAFF

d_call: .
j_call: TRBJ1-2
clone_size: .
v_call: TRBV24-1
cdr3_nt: TGTGCCACCAGTGATTTAGGACAGAACTATGGCTACACCTTC
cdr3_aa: CATSDLGQNYGYTF

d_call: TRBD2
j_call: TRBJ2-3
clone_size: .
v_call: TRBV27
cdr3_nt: TGTGCCAGCAGTTTTCGTGCTAGCGGGACCACAGATACGCAGTATTTT
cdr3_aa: CASSFRASGTTDTQYF

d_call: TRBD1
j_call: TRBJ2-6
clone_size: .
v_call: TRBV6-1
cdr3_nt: TGTGCCAGCAGTGCCCGGACAGGGATAACTGGGGCCAACGTCCTGACTTTC
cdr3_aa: CASSARTGITGANVLTF

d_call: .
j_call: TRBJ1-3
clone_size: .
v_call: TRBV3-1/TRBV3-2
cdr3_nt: TGTGCCAGCAGCCAAGATAGCTGGGGAGGACCTGGAAACACCATATATTTT
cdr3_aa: CASSQDSWGGPGNTIYF

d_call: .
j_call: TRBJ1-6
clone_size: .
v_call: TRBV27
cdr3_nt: TGTGCCAGCAAGCTACGCCAGGGCAGGGGTTCACCCCTCCACTTT
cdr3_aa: CASKLRQGRGSPLHF

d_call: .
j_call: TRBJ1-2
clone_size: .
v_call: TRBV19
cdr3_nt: TGTGCCAGTAGCAGGGATCGGTATGGCTACACCTTC
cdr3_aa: CASSRDRYGYTF

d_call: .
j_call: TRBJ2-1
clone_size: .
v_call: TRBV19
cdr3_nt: TGTGCCAGTAGTACCCGAAGGGCGGGGACATACAATGAGCAGTTCTTC
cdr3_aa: CASSTRRAGTYNEQFF

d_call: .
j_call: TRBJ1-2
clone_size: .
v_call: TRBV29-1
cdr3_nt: TGCAGCGCCGAACAACAGGAGTCGGACTACTATGGCTACACCTTC
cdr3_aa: CSAEQQESDYYGYTF

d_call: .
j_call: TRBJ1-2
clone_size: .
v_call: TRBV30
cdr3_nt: TGTGCCTGGAGTAACGGAGGGGAGAACTATGGCTACACCTTC
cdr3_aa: CAWSNGGENYGYTF

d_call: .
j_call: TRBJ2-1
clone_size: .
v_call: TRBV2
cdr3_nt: TGTGCCAGCGGGGATCTCGGGGGCAGGGGTAGGTCCTACAATGAGCAGTTCTTC
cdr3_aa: CASGDLGGRGRSYNEQFF

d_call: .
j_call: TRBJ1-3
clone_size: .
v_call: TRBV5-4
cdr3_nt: TGTGCCAGCAGCGGGACGGGTTTCTCTGGAAACACCATATATTTT
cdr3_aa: CASSGTGFSGNTIYF

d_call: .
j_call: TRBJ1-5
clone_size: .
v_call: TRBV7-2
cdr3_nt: TGTGCCAGCAGCCCCGGGGAGAGCAATCAGCCCCAGCATTTT
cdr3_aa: CASSPGESNQPQHF

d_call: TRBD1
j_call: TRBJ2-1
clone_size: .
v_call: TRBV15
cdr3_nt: TGTGCCACCAGCGAAGGACAGGGGGCAATCGGTGAGCAGTTCTTC
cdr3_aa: CATSEGQGAIGEQFF

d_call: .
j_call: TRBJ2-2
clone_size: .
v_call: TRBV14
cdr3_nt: TGTGCCAGCAGACAAGGCGCGAACACCGGGGAGCTGTTTTTT
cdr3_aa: CASRQGANTGELFF

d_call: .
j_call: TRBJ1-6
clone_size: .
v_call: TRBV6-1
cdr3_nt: TGTGCCAGCAGTGAAGGTCCAAGGGCCGGAGGCTATAATTCACCCCTCCACTTT
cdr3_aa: CASSEGPRAGGYNSPLHF

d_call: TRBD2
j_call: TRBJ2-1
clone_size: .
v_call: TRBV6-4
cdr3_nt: TGTGCCAGCAGTGATTCTTGGGTAGCGGGACGAAACTACAATGAGCAGTTCTTC
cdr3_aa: CASSDSWVAGRNYNEQFF

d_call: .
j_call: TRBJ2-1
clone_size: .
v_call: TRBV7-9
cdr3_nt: TGTGCCAGCTCCCTTGAACGCAATGAGCAGTTCTTC
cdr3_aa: CASSLERNEQFF

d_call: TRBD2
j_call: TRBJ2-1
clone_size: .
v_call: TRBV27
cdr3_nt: TGTGCCAGCAGTTTAAGAGCGGGGAGCTCCTACAATGAGCAGTTCTTC
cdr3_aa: CASSLRAGSSYNEQFF

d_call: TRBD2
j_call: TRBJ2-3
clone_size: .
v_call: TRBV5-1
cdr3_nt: TGCGCCAGCAGCTTGGTGGCTAGCGGGGGGGCAGATACGCAGTATTTT
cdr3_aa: CASSLVASGGADTQYF

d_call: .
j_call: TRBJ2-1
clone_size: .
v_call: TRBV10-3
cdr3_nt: TGTGCCACCCACGGGACGAACAATGAGCAGTTCTTC
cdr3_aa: CATHGTNNEQFF

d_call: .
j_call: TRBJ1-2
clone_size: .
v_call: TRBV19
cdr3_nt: TGTGCCAGTAGTATAGGGGGCTCGGATGGCTACACCTTC
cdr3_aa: CASSIGGSDGYTF

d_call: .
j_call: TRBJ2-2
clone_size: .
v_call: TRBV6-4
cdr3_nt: TGTGCCAGCAGTGACTCGGATGGGGTCACCGGGGAGCTGTTTTTT
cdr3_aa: CASSDSDGVTGELFF

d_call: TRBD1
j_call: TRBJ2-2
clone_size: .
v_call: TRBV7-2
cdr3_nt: TGTGCCAGCAGAGCTAACAGGGGCGCGGGGAACACCGGGGAGCTGTTTTTT
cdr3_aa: CASRANRGAGNTGELFF

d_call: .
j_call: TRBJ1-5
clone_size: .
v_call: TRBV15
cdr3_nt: TGTGCCACCAGCACATCCGGGACGGCCGCCGGGAATCAGCCCCAGCATTTT
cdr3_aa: CATSTSGTAAGNQPQHF

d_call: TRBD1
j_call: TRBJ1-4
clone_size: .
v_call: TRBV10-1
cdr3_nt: TGCGCCAGCAGTGAGTCGACAGGGTGGCCTGAAAAACTGTTTTTT
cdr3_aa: CASSESTGWPEKLFF

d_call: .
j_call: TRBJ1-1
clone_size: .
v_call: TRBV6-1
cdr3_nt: TGTGCCAGCAGTGACGTCTTGGCAGGAAGGCCTGAAGCTTTCTTT
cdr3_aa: CASSDVLAGRPEAFF

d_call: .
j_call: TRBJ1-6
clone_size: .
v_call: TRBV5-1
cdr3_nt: TGCGCCAGCAGCTTGGCGGGCAGGGCATCACCCCTCCACTTT
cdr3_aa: CASSLAGRASPLHF

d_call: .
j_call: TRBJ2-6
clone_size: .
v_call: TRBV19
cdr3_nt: TGTGCCAGTAGTATGACCGTCTCTGGGGCCAACGTCCTGACTTTC
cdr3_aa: CASSMTVSGANVLTF